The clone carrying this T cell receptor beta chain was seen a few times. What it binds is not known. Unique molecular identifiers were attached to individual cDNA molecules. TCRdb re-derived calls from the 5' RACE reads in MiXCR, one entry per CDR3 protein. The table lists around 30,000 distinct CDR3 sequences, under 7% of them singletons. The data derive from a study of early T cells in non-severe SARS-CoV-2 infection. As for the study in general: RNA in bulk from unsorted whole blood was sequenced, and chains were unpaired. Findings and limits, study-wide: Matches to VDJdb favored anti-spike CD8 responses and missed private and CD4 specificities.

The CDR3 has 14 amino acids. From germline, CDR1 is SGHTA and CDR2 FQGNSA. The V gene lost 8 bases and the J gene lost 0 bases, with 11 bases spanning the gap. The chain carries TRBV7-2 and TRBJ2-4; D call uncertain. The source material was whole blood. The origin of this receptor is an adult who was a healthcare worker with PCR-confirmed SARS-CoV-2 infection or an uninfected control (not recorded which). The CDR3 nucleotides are TGTGCCAGCGGAAAGAGGCTAGCCAAAAACATTCAGTACTTC. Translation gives CASGKRLAKNIQYF.